This T cell receptor (beta chain) was profiled in a study (dated by TCRdb to 2016 to 2017). This clonotype was found a few times. Its antigen is unknown. Per-base qualities were not stored, and no clone one base away is much larger. Library generation was performed with RT-PCR. The sequencing machine was an Illumina MiSeq. Starting from the raw public reads, TCRdb applied fastp trimming at Q25, assembled clones with MiXCR and retained in-frame beta chains. For every CDR3 protein sequence, its rows merge into one entry that carries the most common genes and DNA. The sample table contains hundreds of thousands of distinct CDR3 sequences; only one count was recorded for 12% to 15% of them. 3.6% of the sample is taken by the ten largest. CDR1 and CDR2 were assigned from the germline V gene (reference sequence) as LGHDT and YNNKEL. The junction carries 16 bases between V and J, which are trimmed by 4 bases and 7 bases respectively. The CDR3 goes from the cysteine to the phenylalanine over 14 residues. Only CDR3 DNA remains: 42 bases, in frame from the first base.

Sequencing was performed on memory CD4+ T cells from blood. This sequence uses TRBV3-1 and TRBJ1-1; the D gene is not confidently resolved. The origin of this receptor is a female donor in good health, serving as a healthy control. CDR3 region: CASSLRGSPVEAFF. The sequenced DNA is TGTGCCAGCAGCCTCCGAGGGAGCCCCGTTGAAGCTTTCTTT. Outside the CDR3, residues come from the reference TRBV3-1 and TRBJ1-1 proteins, so the full variable domain is: DTAVSQTPKYLVTQMGNDKSIKCEQNLGHDTMYWYKQDSKKFLKIMFSYNNKELIINETVPNRFSPKSPDKAHLNLHINSLELGDSAVYFCASSLRGSPVEAFFGQGTRLTVV.